These 27 T cell receptor beta chains were sequenced from one sample in a study of blood T cell repertoires in COVID-19 (dated by TCRdb to the early 2020s). Receptor amplification or capture employed the immunoSEQ multiplex PCR assay. TCRdb took over this immuneACCESS table, retaining in-frame rearrangements with V and J assigned. Such tables are incomplete; in checked studies, under half of the missing clones stem from an unresolved V gene, and the remainder is unexplained. Recorded for this sample are about 120,000 clones; 88% of them occurred a single time. The ten largest clones take up about 9.3% of the sample. Source material: peripheral blood. These receptors were taken from a middle-aged man with acute or convalescent COVID-19.

The CDR3 loop reads CASSSSRDSATDTQYF. DNA of the CDR3: TGTGCCAGCAGTTCATCACGGGACAGCGCCACAGATACGCAGTATTTT. The chain employs TRBV13 and TRBJ2-3; 7 positions agree with TRBD1. The CDR3 covers 16 residues. Germline CDR1 PRHDT, CDR2 FYEKMQ (reference sequence). With V trimmed by 6 bases and J by 2 bases, 11 bases remained unmatched. The variable domain in full, with the rest retrieved from reference TRBV13 and TRBJ2-3, is AAGVIQSPRHLIKEKRETATLKCYPIPRHDTVYWYQQGPGQDPQFLISFYEKMQSDKGSIPDRFSAQQFSDYHSELNMSSLELGDSALYFCASSSSRDSATDTQYFGPGTRLTVL.

The rearrangement uses TRBV7-2 and TRBJ2-7; 14 bases line up with TRBD2. V lost 3 bases to trimming and J lost 7 bases; unmatched junction nucleotides: 5. CDR1 and CDR2 (germline): SGHTA, FQGNSA. This CDR3 is built from 15 residues. CDR3 residues: CASSLGLAGAGEQYF. The DNA for the CDR3 is TGTGCCAGCAGCTTGGGACTAGCGGGAGCGGGGGAGCAGTACTTC.

The rearrangement links TRBV7-9 to TRBJ2-7; 11 nucleotides match TRBD1. V was clipped by 5 bases and J by 4 bases; unmatched bases: 13. Looked up from germline, CDR1 is SEHNR and CDR2 is FQNEAQ (reference sequence). The CDR3 length is 17 residues. The CDR3, as DNA: TGTGCCAGCAGCCCTGACATCGGACAGGGGGCAATTTACGAGCAGTACTTC. Residues: CASSPDIGQGAIYEQYF. The full variable domain, its missing parts supplied by reference TRBV7-9 and TRBJ2-7, is DTGVSQNPRHKITKRGQNVTFRCDPISEHNRLYWYRQTLGQGPEFLTYFQNEAQLEKSRLLSDRFSAERPKGSFSTLEIQRTEQGDSAMYLCASSPDIGQGAIYEQYFGPGTRLTVT.

The V gene is TRBV11-3, the J gene TRBJ2-1; 13 bases are shared with TRBD2. J was trimmed by 7 bases and V by 3 bases; bases with no gene match: 6. The germline CDR1 and CDR2 sequences are SGHNT and YENEEA. This CDR3 comprises 16 residues. Here the CDR3 reads CASSFGTSGNVNEQFF. Written as DNA, the CDR3 is TGTGCCAGCAGCTTTGGGACTAGCGGGAATGTTAATGAGCAGTTCTTC.

This clone is a singleton in its sample. The chain employs TRBV18 and TRBJ2-1; the match to TRBD1 covers 8 bases. Germline V CDR1 and CDR2: KGHSH, LQKENI. V was pared by 5 bases and J by 4 bases, with 10 bases of the junction left unmatched. This CDR3 comprises 16 residues. Here the CDR3 reads CASSKWTGIGYNEQFF. The CDR3 bases are TGTGCCAGCTCAAAATGGACAGGGATAGGGTACAATGAGCAGTTCTTC.

The chain links TRBV7-2 to TRBJ1-6; TRBD1 is a possible D gene (5 bases). The CDR3 runs to 14 residues. CDR1 is SGHTA and CDR2 is FQGNSA in the germline V gene. With 9 bases removed from V and 8 bases from J, the gap between germline ends came to 17 bases. CDR3 coding DNA: TGTGCCAGAATTTTAGGGGCAGGCCATTCACCCCTCCACTTT. Residues: CARILGAGHSPLHF.

The gene calls are TRBV7-6 and TRBJ2-1, with D tentatively TRBD2 (6 bases). The CDR3 runs 15 residues. With 6 bases removed from V and 3 bases from J, the gap between germline ends came to 15 bases. Looked up from germline, CDR1 is SGHVS and CDR2 is FNYEAQ. The DNA for the CDR3 is TGTGCCAGCAGGGTCCGGGACGGGGGCTACAATGAGCAGTTCTTC. Residues: CASRVRDGGYNEQFF.

The V gene is TRBV2, the J gene TRBJ2-7; D unresolved. In germline, CDR1 is SNHLY, CDR2 FYNNEI. CDR3 length: 13 amino acids. V shed 8 bases and J shed 4 bases, with 15 bases lying between them. CDR3 sequence (DNA): TGTGCCAGCTTACAGAGCCTTGGGTACGAGCAGTACTTC. Amino acids: CASLQSLGYEQYF.

The table lists this clone with a count of one. This chain connects TRBV9 to TRBJ1-4, with D perhaps TRBD1 (5 bases). Deletions cut 5 bases from V and 10 bases from J, with 18 bases between. The CDR3 contains 14 residues. CDR1 and CDR2 (germline): SGDLS, YYNGEE. As DNA, the CDR3 is TGTGCCAGCAGTGACGGGGGAATCCGAGGAAAACTGTTTTTT. It translates to CASSDGGIRGKLFF.

As for this clone: At one end, the junction sequence differs from germline, possibly due to a read error. The V call is TRBV7-7, the J call TRBJ2-3, with D unclear. CDR3 size: 13 residues. Looked up from germline, CDR1 is SSHAT and CDR2 is FNYEAQ (reference sequence). The CDR3 coding sequence is TGTGCTAGCAGCTTGGAGAGCACAGATACGCAGTATTTT. This gives the protein CASSLESTDTQYF.

The V call is TRBV9, the J call TRBJ2-1; D is unresolved. Between the trimmed V and J ends, which lost 4 bases and 2 bases, there was a span of 7 bases. The CDR3 totals 13 residues. Germline V lookup: CDR1 SGDLS, CDR2 YYNGEE. The CDR3 sequence is CASSPEAYNEQFF. The CDR3, as DNA: TGTGCCAGCAGCCCCGAGGCCTACAATGAGCAGTTCTTC.

The V call is TRBV27, the J call TRBJ1-5; D is perhaps TRBD1 (5 bases). The CDR3 runs 15 residues. The germline V gene has CDR1 MNHEY and CDR2 SMNVEV (reference sequence). Trimming removed 0 bases from V and 9 bases from J, with 15 bases in between. The CDR3 DNA follows: TGTGCCAGCAGTTTATCGAAGGCGGGGCGGAGGCCCCAGCATTTT. It is translated as CASSLSKAGRRPQHF.

The rearrangement links TRBV6-5 to TRBJ2-5; 7 bases map to TRBD1. J was trimmed by 4 bases and V by 11 bases; bases with no gene match: 10. Germline CDR1 reads MNHEY; CDR2 reads SVGAGI. CDR3 size: 13 residues. The CDR3: CAVPGQTVETQYF. The CDR3, as DNA: TGTGCCGTTCCGGGACAGACTGTAGAGACCCAGTACTTC.

The chain combines TRBV5-6 with TRBJ1-2; perhaps TRBD1 as D (5 bases). Germline CDR1 and CDR2: SGHDT and YYEEEE. Trimming shortened V by 7 bases and J by 8 bases, and 24 bases separated the two germline ends. There are 15 residues in the CDR3. The CDR3 nucleotides are TGTGCCAGCCAATTAACGGGACTCATTAGTCGGGGCTACACCTTC. Its protein product is CASQLTGLISRGYTF.

This clone was detected only once. The rearrangement uses TRBV5-1 and TRBJ1-1; no firm D call. Per germline, CDR1 SGHRS and CDR2 YFSETQ. V dropped 3 bases and J dropped 1 base, with 10 bases sitting between them. The CDR3 length is 14 residues. In nucleotides, the CDR3 is TGCGCCAGCAGCTCTCAGGTGGGGAACACTGAAGCTTTCTTT. Encoded protein: CASSSQVGNTEAFF.

This rearrangement joins TRBV5-4 to TRBJ2-7; possibly TRBD2 for D (6 bases). The CDR3 covers 15 residues. Between the trimmed V and J ends, which lost 4 bases and 3 bases, there was a span of 17 bases. Germline V gene sequence: CDR1 SGHNT, CDR2 YYREEE (reference sequence). The CDR3 DNA sequence: TGTGCCAGCAGCCGATGGGACTCTGCGGACTACGAGCAGTACTTC. Residues: CASSRWDSADYEQYF.

The chain combines TRBV5-1 with TRBJ2-7; D may be TRBD1 (6 bases). CDR3 length equals 14 residues. Per the germline V gene, CDR1 is SGHRS and CDR2 is YFSETQ. The V gene lost 4 bases and the J gene lost 3 bases, with 14 bases spanning the gap. CDR3 residues: CASSPGTPSYEQYF. The CDR3, as DNA: TGCGCCAGCAGCCCCGGGACACCGAGCTACGAGCAGTACTTC.

The chain carries TRBV9 and TRBJ1-2, with no clear D. Deletions cut 3 bases from V and 4 bases from J, with 13 bases between. CDR3 size: 14 residues. Germline CDR1 is SGDLS and CDR2 is YYNGEE. CDR3 sequence reads: CASSAGGSAYGYTF. Written as DNA, the CDR3 is TGTGCCAGCAGCGCCGGAGGGTCTGCCTATGGCTACACCTTC.

In DNA, the CDR3 is TGTGCCAGCAGCGTAGGAGTAGCGGGAGTGGGAGAGACCCAGTACTTC. Amino acids: CASSVGVAGVGETQYF. This chain connects TRBV9 to TRBJ2-5; 9 positions agree with TRBD2. CDR1 SGDLS and CDR2 YYNGEE come from the germline V gene. The CDR3 runs 16 residues. V dropped 0 bases and J dropped 4; count of bases not matched to a gene: 7. The full variable domain, its missing parts supplied by reference TRBV9 and TRBJ2-5, is DSGVTQTPKHLITATGQRVTLRCSPRSGDLSVYWYQQSLDQGLQFLIQYYNGEERAKGNILERFSAQQFPDLHSELNLSSLELGDSALYFCASSVGVAGVGETQYFGPGTRLLVL.

This sequence joins TRBV19 and TRBJ1-6, with D hard to call. Germline V lookup: CDR1 LNHDA, CDR2 SQIVND (reference sequence). The CDR3 spans 12 residues. V shed 8 bases and J shed 14 bases, with 16 bases lying between them. The DNA of the CDR3 is TGTGCCAGTGCCAAGACGGAGGGTTCCCTCCACTTT. It is translated as CASAKTEGSLHF.

The chain recombines TRBV2 with TRBJ1-1; TRBD1 matches at 10 bases. With V trimmed by 5 bases and J by 1 base, 4 bases remained unmatched. Germline V CDR1 and CDR2: SNHLY, FYNNEI. There are 15 residues in the CDR3. CDR3 sequence: CASSPRTGGNTEAFF. The CDR3 coding sequence is TGTGCCAGCAGTCCCCGGACAGGGGGGAACACTGAAGCTTTCTTT.

The V call is TRBV19, the J call TRBJ1-2; TRBD1 matches at 9 bases. Germline CDR1 is LNHDA and CDR2 is SQIVND (reference sequence). Germline trimming cut 6 bases from V and 0 bases from J; bases unmatched to any gene: 8. The CDR3 length is 16 residues. CDR3 nucleotide sequence: TGTGCCAGTAGCCCGGACAGGGGTTCGTCTAACTATGGCTACACCTTC. Residues: CASSPDRGSSNYGYTF.

The chain combines TRBV29-1 with TRBJ1-2, with TRBD1 matching 8 bases. Germline trimming cut 8 bases from V and 4 bases from J; bases unmatched to any gene: 3. The length of the CDR3 is 11 residues. Germline CDR1 reads SQVTM; CDR2 reads ANQGSEA. The chain's CDR3 is CSFTGGYGYTF. In nucleotides, the CDR3 is TGCAGCTTTACAGGGGGCTATGGCTACACCTTC. Full variable domain (outside the CDR3, taken from reference TRBV29-1 and TRBJ1-2): SAVISQKPSRDICQRGTSLTIQCQVDSQVTMMFWYRQQPGQSLTLIATANQGSEATYESGFVIDKFPISRPNLTFSTLTVSNMSPEDSSIYLCSFTGGYGYTFGSGTRLTVV.

This chain links TRBV3-1 (or the pseudogene TRBV3-2) with TRBJ1-2; D unresolved. From germline, CDR1 is LGHDT and CDR2 YNNKEL (reference sequence). The CDR3 length is 12 residues. Between the trimmed V and J ends, which lost 4 bases and 9 bases, there was a span of 12 bases. In nucleotides, the CDR3 is TGTGCCAGCAGCCCTAATTCTTTGAGCTACACCTTC. Its translation: CASSPNSLSYTF.

The chain joins TRBV13 to TRBJ2-1; 9 nucleotides align to TRBD1. CDR3 size: 15 residues. The germline gives CDR1 PRHDT, CDR2 FYEKMQ (reference sequence). V was clipped by 2 bases and J by 10 bases; unmatched bases: 9. CDR3 residues: CASSLLGTGLWEQFF. The CDR3 bases are TGTGCCAGCAGCTTACTTGGGACAGGGTTGTGGGAGCAGTTCTTC.

This clone has only a few counts. V and J are TRBV2 and TRBJ1-3; 7 nucleotides line up with TRBD1. The CDR3 is 12 amino acids. V lost 11 bases, J lost 4 bases, and 5 bases stayed unmatched. The V gene's germline CDR1 is SNHLY and CDR2 FYNNEI. CDR3 protein: CAGGQSGNTIYF. CDR3 nucleotides: TGTGCCGGGGGACAGTCCGGAAACACCATATATTTT. The variable domain in full, with the rest retrieved from reference TRBV2 and TRBJ1-3, is EPEVTQTPSHQVTQMGQEVILRCVPISNHLYFYWYRQILGQKVEFLVSFYNNEISEKSEIFDDQFSVERPDGSNFTLKIRSTKLEDSAMYFCAGGQSGNTIYFGEGSWLTVV.

The CDR3: CASSPRLWGRLNTEAFF. For the CDR3, the DNA is TGTGCCAGCAGTCCTCGTTTATGGGGGCGACTGAACACTGAAGCTTTCTTT. The chain carries TRBV28 and TRBJ1-1; a possible D gene is TRBD1 (6 bases). This CDR3 is 17 amino acids long. Germline V gene lookup returns CDR1 MDHEN and CDR2 SYDVKM. Trimming pared 5 bases from V and 0 bases from J, leaving 19 bases between.